This T cell receptor beta chain stems from a study of T-cell memory formation after mild COVID-19. General study points: SARS-CoV-2 specificity was not confirmed for second-wave clones peaking on day 37. A second wave expanding day 15 to 37 was CD4+-biased; contracting clones were balanced.

A 5'RACE reaction primed in the constant segment made cDNA libraries of TCR alpha and TCR beta, and these carried sample barcodes and UMIs. From the 5' RACE reads, TCRdb called clonotypes with MiXCR, one entry per CDR3 protein. The data show 80,000 to 95,000 distinct CDR3 sequences, with roughly 25% seen just once and under 50% held by the top ten. Germline CDR1 is SGHVS and CDR2 is FQNEAQ. V gave up 0 bases and J gave up 2 bases; unmatched junction bases: 3. This CDR3 spans 16 amino acids. About this clonotype itself: Its antigen is not identified.

This chain joins TRBV7-8 and TRBJ2-3; 9 positions agree with TRBD2. The clonotype originates from a young man who had mild COVID-19 (a few samples of this study predate the infection). Cell type and time point are not known. Sequenced input: PBMCs or a T cell subset sorted from them (not recorded which). CDR3 region: CASSLASGGLTDTQYF. In nucleotides, the CDR3 is TGTGCCAGCAGCTTAGCCAGCGGGGGGCTCACAGATACGCAGTATTTT.